The rows below give T cell receptor beta chains drawn from one sample of a study of blood T cells in healthy people across ages. TCRdb processed the 5' RACE reads anew with MiXCR; each CDR3 protein has one entry. The sample contains a few hundred thousand distinct CDR3 sequences, about 25% of which appear only once. These data are also associated with another study on T cells of mothers and their children.

The sequenced sample consisted of blood. Receptor source: a boy younger than 10 in good health. CDR3s include the opening cysteine and the closing phenylalanine or tryptophan. The D gene is left open where the match is weak. Clone size is shown for a subset of rows, as once, few, many or a class of expanded clone.

J,D,V,size,CDR3,DNA
TRBJ2-3,-,TRBV12-3/TRBV12-4,once,CGRVRTDTQYF,TGTGGCAGAGTGAGGACAGATACGCAATATTTT
TRBJ2-3,TRBD2,TRBV20-1,-,CSAPLGAGGSAGTDTQYF,TGCAGTGCCCCCCTCGGGGCGGGAGGGTCGGCGGGAACAGATACGCAGTATTTT
TRBJ2-5,TRBD1,TRBV7-2,-,CASSLTPGQGWGETQYF,TGTGCCAGCAGCCTTACACCGGGACAGGGGTGGGGAGAGACCCAGTACTTC
TRBJ1-1,-,TRBV29-1,few,CSVGGGDTEAFF,TGCAGCGTTGGGGGGGGGGACACTGAAGCTTTCTTT
TRBJ2-7,TRBD1,TRBV29-1,few,CSVDTGVGEQYF,TGCAGCGTGGATACAGGGGTGGGGGAGCAGTACTTC
TRBJ2-3,TRBD2,TRBV19,-,CASSIPQRESLHTQYF,TGTGCCAGTAGTATCCCCCAGCGGGAATCTCTCCATACGCAGTATTTT
TRBJ2-5,-,TRBV5-1,few,CASSRALLVQETQYF,TGCGCCAGCAGCCGGGCCCTACTAGTCCAAGAGACCCAGTACTTC
TRBJ2-3,-,TRBV6-5,few,CASMPSDTQYF,TGTGCCAGCATGCCCAGTGATACGCAGTATTTT
TRBJ2-5,TRBD1,TRBV27,few,CAGQPTGGGETQYF,TGTGCCGGCCAACCGACAGGGGGAGGAGAGACCCAGTACTTC
TRBJ2-7,TRBD1,TRBV7-2,-,CASSRQGFYEQYF,TGTGCCAGCAGCCGACAGGGGTTCTACGAGCAGTACTTC
TRBJ2-2,-,TRBV7-2,few,CASSLDGESGELFF,TGTGCCAGCAGCTTAGACGGCGAGTCCGGGGAGCTGTTTTTT
TRBJ2-4,-,TRBV10-3,few,CAISEHASKNIQYF,TGTGCCATCAGTGAGCATGCTAGCAAAAACATTCAGTACTTC
TRBJ2-3,TRBD2,TRBV7-8,-,CAVQREATDTQYF,TGTGCCGTGCAGCGGGAGGCCACAGATACGCAGTATTTT
TRBJ1-1,-,TRBV7-9,-,CASSLPGQTNTEAFF,TGTGCCAGCAGCTTACCGGGACAAACGAACACTGAAGCTTTCTTT
TRBJ2-2,-,TRBV12-3/TRBV12-4,-,CASSRAGGANTGELFF,TGTGCCAGCAGTCGTGCTGGTGGGGCGAACACCGGGGAGCTGTTTTTT
TRBJ2-7,-,TRBV12-3/TRBV12-4,-,CASSLSVKSYEQYF,TGTGCCAGCAGTTTAAGTGTCAAAAGCTACGAGCAGTACTTC
TRBJ2-5,TRBD1,TRBV7-8,few,CASRQGWGTKETQYF,TGTGCCAGCAGACAGGGGTGGGGGACGAAGGAGACCCAGTACTTC
TRBJ2-3,TRBD2,TRBV20-1,-,CSAGTSGSLTDTQYF,TGCAGTGCCGGGACTAGCGGGAGTTTGACAGATACGCAGTATTTT
TRBJ1-6,-,TRBV12-3/TRBV12-4,-,CASSNGWNSPLHF,TGTGCCAGCAGTAACGGGTGGAATTCACCCCTCCACTTT
TRBJ1-1,-,TRBV5-1,-,CASSLARGMNTEAFF,TGCGCCAGCAGCTTGGCGAGGGGTATGAACACTGAAGCTTTCTTT
TRBJ2-3,-,TRBV7-9,few,CASSFGVTDTQYF,TGTGCCAGCAGCTTCGGGGTGACAGATACGCAGTATTTT
TRBJ1-5,TRBD1,TRBV2,few,CASSEVTGGNQPQHF,TGTGCCAGCAGTGAAGTAACAGGGGGCAATCAGCCCCAGCATTTT
TRBJ2-3,TRBD2,TRBV5-1,-,CTSRVISGGTYTQYF,TGCACCAGCAGAGTCATTAGCGGGGGCACTTATACGCAGTATTTT
TRBJ2-4,-,TRBV21-1,-,CANKLENIQYF,TGTGCCAACAAATTGGAAAACATTCAGTACTTC
TRBJ2-7,TRBD2,TRBV6-1,few,CASSPRAGGQSYEQYF,TGTGCCAGCAGCCCCAGAGCGGGGGGCCAATCCTACGAGCAGTACTTC
TRBJ2-3,TRBD2,TRBV29-1,few,CSVEDPKREGYTDTQYF,TGCAGCGTTGAAGATCCAAAGCGGGAGGGTTACACAGATACGCAGTATTTT
TRBJ2-5,-,TRBV6-5,-,CASRIGPKGETQYF,TGTGCCAGCAGGATAGGCCCAAAAGGGGAGACCCAGTACTTC
TRBJ2-3,-,TRBV7-2,-,CASSLDPGGNTQYF,TGTGCCAGCAGCTTAGATCCCGGTGGGAATACGCAGTATTTT
TRBJ1-1,-,TRBV2,-,CASTDSGNTEAFF,TGTGCCAGCACGGACAGCGGGAACACTGAAGCTTTCTTT
TRBJ2-5,TRBD2,TRBV12-3/TRBV12-4,few,CASSPRGGTQYF,TGTGCCAGCAGTCCGCGGGGGGGGACCCAGTACTTC
TRBJ2-2,-,TRBV12-3/TRBV12-4,-,CASNAPGQNTGELFF,TGTGCCAGCAACGCTCCGGGACAGAACACCGGGGAGCTGTTTTTT
TRBJ2-5,-,TRBV10-3,-,CAISESGQPETQYF,TGTGCCATCAGTGAGTCGGGGCAGCCGGAGACCCAGTACTTC
TRBJ2-1,TRBD2,TRBV20-1,few,CSAPGGTSGSNEQFF,TGCAGTGCCCCCGGAGGGACTAGCGGGAGTAATGAGCAGTTCTTC
TRBJ2-1,TRBD2,TRBV25-1,-,CASSEGGLVREQFF,TGTGCCAGCAGTGAAGGGGGACTAGTCCGTGAGCAGTTCTTC
TRBJ2-7,-,TRBV27,-,CASSSNLDYEQYF,TGTGCCAGCAGTTCGAATTTGGACTACGAGCAGTACTTC
TRBJ1-4,TRBD1,TRBV14,-,CASSQRTGEKLFF,TGTGCCAGCAGCCAGCGGACAGGAGAAAAACTGTTTTTT
TRBJ1-1,-,TRBV29-1,few,CSFRQSMNTEAFF,TGCAGCTTTAGACAGTCCATGAACACTGAAGCTTTCTTT
TRBJ1-3,-,TRBV20-1,-,CSALGESGNTIYF,TGCAGTGCTCTGGGGGAATCTGGAAACACCATATATTTT
TRBJ1-1,-,TRBV5-1,-,CASSLARRGLNTEAFF,TGCGCCAGCAGCTTGGCTCGTAGGGGCTTGAACACTGAAGCTTTCTTT
TRBJ2-5,TRBD2,TRBV20-1,few,CSARTGTSGGETQYF,TGCAGTGCTCGCACCGGGACTAGCGGGGGGGAGACCCAGTACTTC
TRBJ2-7,-,TRBV20-1,-,CSARLPGRSSYEQYF,TGCAGTGCTAGGCTTCCCGGCAGAAGCTCCTACGAGCAGTACTTC
TRBJ1-3,-,TRBV12-3/TRBV12-4,-,CASRTLLGKHPGAAGNTIYF,TGTGCCAGCAGGACCTTGTTGGGTAAACATCCGGGCGCAGCAGGAAACACCATATATTTT
TRBJ1-1,-,TRBV18,few,CASSPGPATEAFF,TGTGCCAGCTCACCGGGGCCTGCCACTGAAGCTTTCTTT
TRBJ2-2,-,TRBV5-1,few,CASSLATGLSTGELFF,TGCGCCAGCAGCTTGGCGACGGGGCTGAGCACCGGGGAGCTGTTTTTT
TRBJ2-1,TRBD2,TRBV6-5,few,CASSYSIPSGRHNEQFF,TGTGCCAGCAGTTACTCGATACCTAGCGGGCGGCACAATGAGCAGTTCTTC
TRBJ1-4,-,TRBV7-9,-,CASSRQATNEKLFF,TGTGCCAGCAGTCGACAGGCAACTAATGAAAAACTGTTTTTT
TRBJ2-7,-,TRBV6-4,-,CARGIGPGYEQYF,TGTGCCAGGGGGATCGGACCCGGCTACGAGCAGTACTTC
TRBJ1-2,TRBD1,TRBV11-2,few,CASSLALREGAYGYTF,TGTGCCAGCAGCTTAGCCTTACGAGAGGGGGCCTATGGTTACACCTTC
TRBJ1-2,-,TRBV5-5,-,CASSHRQVYGYTF,TGTGCCAGCAGCCATAGACAGGTTTATGGCTACACCTTC